What follows are 5 T cell receptor beta chains derived from one specimen sequenced in a study of blood T cell repertoires in COVID-19. The table came from immunoSEQ multiplex PCR; TCRdb's copy has only in-frame clones and leaves some out. The sample includes about 250,000 clones, approximately 88% of them seen just once. Sequencing used peripheral blood. These receptors were collected from a man aged 35 to 55 with acute or convalescent COVID-19.

This clone was recorded many times. The chain is built from TRBV18 and TRBJ2-7, with D perhaps matching TRBD1 (6 bases). Germline lookup yields CDR1 KGHSH and CDR2 LQKENI. The CDR3 extends over 15 amino acids. Trimming took off 4 bases at V and 3 bases at J, with 16 bases between the two ends. CDR3 in amino acids: CASSLSGATVYEQYF. For the CDR3, the DNA is TGTGCCAGCTCACTTTCAGGGGCCACTGTCTACGAGCAGTACTTC.

A single count supports this clone. The rearrangement uses TRBV6-6 and TRBJ2-3; TRBD2 might be the D (6 bases). Per germline, CDR1 MNHNY and CDR2 SVGAGI (reference sequence). Trimming pared 5 bases from V and 2 bases from J, leaving 8 bases between. The CDR3 consists of 13 residues. The CDR3 DNA sequence: TGTGCCAGCAGTCGGGACTCCACAGATACGCAGTATTTT. Its protein is CASSRDSTDTQYF.

The chain joins TRBV2 to TRBJ2-5, with D perhaps TRBD1 (5 bases). In germline, CDR1 is SNHLY, CDR2 FYNNEI. CDR3 length: 14 amino acids. The germline V and J ends were trimmed by 1 base and 3 bases, with 9 bases remaining between them. CDR3 sequence (DNA): TGTGCCAGCAGTGAAGTTCCCAGGGAAGAGACCCAGTACTTC. The encoded protein is CASSEVPREETQYF.

The J gene is TRBJ1-3, the V gene TRBV12-5; D is unresolved. The CDR3 is made up of 14 amino acids. V was clipped by 1 base and J by 0 bases, with 4 bases between them. Germline CDR1 is LGHNT and CDR2 is FRNRAP. The CDR3 coding sequence is TGTGCTAGTGGTTTGGCAGACTCTGGAAACACCATATATTTT. It codes for CASGLADSGNTIYF.

The chain joins TRBV11-3 to TRBJ2-4; 7 bases map to TRBD2. V trimming: 4 bases; J trimming: 2 bases; junction bases outside the gene matches: 2. There are 14 residues in the CDR3. Germline lookup yields CDR1 SGHNT and CDR2 YENEEA. The CDR3 spells CASSSSGTKNIQYF. The CDR3 nucleotides read TGTGCCAGCAGCTCTAGCGGAACCAAAAACATTCAGTACTTC. Full variable domain (missing parts from reference TRBV11-3 and TRBJ2-4): EAGVVQSPRYKIIEKKQPVAFWCNPISGHNTLYWYLQNLGQGPELLIRYENEEAVDDSQLPKDRFSAERLKGVDSTLKIQPAELGDSAVYLCASSSSGTKNIQYFGAGTRLSVL.